This T cell receptor beta chain was sequenced for a study of CD8 T cells in ankylosing spondylitis (dated by TCRdb to 2016 to 2017). For the wider study: The study set out to find disease-linked TCR variants by profiling T cell receptor beta repertoires in ankylosing spondylitis patients and healthy donors. In total, the full study cohort was made up of some 110 healthy donors and about two dozen ankylosing spondylitis patients. Peripheral blood was sampled, and synovial fluid was additionally collected from ankylosing spondylitis patients. General study outcomes and caveats: Blood from ankylosing spondylitis patients appeared to be characterized by a TCR beta motif composed of several highly homologous amino acid variants. According to the report, matched synovial fluid samples from ankylosing spondylitis patients were significantly enriched for the disease-linked clones. Some of the motif variants had been reported before in the synovial fluid and blood of reactive arthritis patients, a finding that suggests common disease-initiation mechanisms. A CD8+ phenotype was shown by the disease-linked clones, which were found at relatively low frequencies in peripheral blood.

This clonotype has at least ten counts. It has no known antigen specificity. Base qualities are not recorded, but no much larger clone differs from it by a single base. Sequencing was carried out with an Illumina HiSeq 2500. Quantitative 5'-RACE with molecular barcodes was used to prepare TCR beta libraries. The paper's data handling went like this. To identify disease-linked TCR variants, a new computational method was used, one built on a probabilistic model of VDJ rearrangement. The public reads were reprocessed in TCRdb via fastp at Q25 and MiXCR, keeping in-frame beta chains. Merged by CDR3 protein, the rows form single entries marked with the most common genes and DNA. TCRdb, not the original authors, processed these V and J calls. The sample has about 230,000 distinct CDR3 sequences on record, 8.2% of them singletons. Jointly, the top ten make up more than 4% of the sample. CDR1 SGHTA and CDR2 FQGNSA were looked up in the germline V gene. V trim: 3 bases; J trim: 7 bases; unmatched bases: 7. Measured from the cysteine to the phenylalanine, the CDR3 is 15 residues long. Kept here is only the CDR3 DNA, which spans 45 bases and is read in frame from base 1.

The sequence was collected from a female donor with ankylosing spondylitis or in good health (not recorded which). Sequencing used blood, either unsorted or a sorted T cell fraction (not recorded which). The sequence links TRBV7-2 to TRBJ2-2; TRBD2 fits 8 bases in the junction. The nucleotide sequence reads as follows: TGTGCCAGCAGCTTGCGAGCGGGAGAGGGCGGGGAGCTGTTTTTT. Its translation is CASSLRAGEGGELFF. Reference TRBV7-2 and TRBJ2-2 proteins supply the regions before and after the CDR3; the full variable domain is: GAGVSQSPSNKVTEKGKDVELRCDPISGHTALYWYRQSLGQGLEFLIYFQGNSAPDKSGLPSDRFSAERTGGSVSTLTIQRTQQEDSAVYLCASSLRAGEGGELFFGEGSRLTVL.